The 19 T cell receptor beta chains presented below share a single source sample, sequenced in a study of blood T cell repertoires in COVID-19. Clones were read by immunoSEQ multiplex PCR, and TCRdb kept only the in-frame ones, dropping some. The sample yields approximately 490,000 clones, 75% to 90% seen once. The sequenced sample was PBMCs or T cells enriched from blood (not recorded which). These TCRs come from a woman aged 18-35 years who had recovered from COVID-19.

In this sample, this clone turned up a few times. This sequence joins TRBV3-1 (or the pseudogene TRBV3-2) and TRBJ2-3; TRBD2 aligns across 8 bases. CDR1 and CDR2 from the germline V gene are LGHDT and YNNKEL (reference sequence). V lost 5 bases, J lost 4 bases, and 8 bases stayed unmatched. The CDR3 is 15 residues long. CDR3 in amino acids: CASSETGGRSDTQYF. As DNA, the CDR3 is TGTGCCAGCAGCGAAACGGGGGGGCGGTCAGATACGCAGTATTTT.

The V call is TRBV15, the J call TRBJ1-6; tentative D call: TRBD1 (5 bases). The germline V and J ends were trimmed by 0 bases and 8 bases, with 11 bases remaining between them. Germline CDR1 LNHNV, CDR2 YYDKDF (reference sequence). The length of the CDR3 is 15 residues. The CDR3 protein is CATSRDRGEYSPLHF. DNA for the CDR3: TGTGCCACCAGCAGAGATAGGGGTGAATATTCACCCCTCCACTTT. The variable domain in full, completed from reference TRBV15 and TRBJ1-6, reads DAMVIQNPRYQVTQFGKPVTLSCSQTLNHNVMYWYQQKSSQAPKLLFHYYDKDFNNEADTPDNFQSRRPNTSFCFLDIRSPGLGDTAMYLCATSRDRGEYSPLHFGNGTRLTVT.

The rearrangement links TRBV5-5 to TRBJ2-7, with D unclear. Germline lookup yields CDR1 SGHKS and CDR2 YYEKEE (reference sequence). Trimming removed 0 bases at V and 3 bases at J, with 10 bases between. The CDR3 has 14 residues. CDR3 nucleotide sequence: TGTGCCAGCAGCTTGGCTCAGTTCATCTACGAGCAGTACTTC. As protein: CASSLAQFIYEQYF.

The J gene is TRBJ2-7, the V gene TRBV6-1, with a weak D call TRBD2 (5 bases). The CDR3 sequence is 14 residues long. Germline V gene data show CDR1 as MNHNS and CDR2 as SASEGT. The V end was cut by 0 bases, the J end by 3 bases, with 9 bases between. CDR3 nucleotide sequence: TGTGCCAGCAGTGAAGCAGTCGCGGGCTACGAGCAGTACTTC. Its protein is CASSEAVAGYEQYF.

J is TRBJ1-1 and V is TRBV27; weak D call: TRBD1 (6 bases). The CDR3 loop spans 15 amino acids. CDR1 MNHEY and CDR2 SMNVEV come from the germline V gene (reference sequence). Trimming left V 7 bases short and J 1 base short, with 16 bases between. The CDR3: CASNPGVRANTEAFF. The CDR3 DNA sequence: TGTGCCAGCAATCCAGGGGTGCGGGCGAACACTGAAGCTTTCTTT.

V is TRBV27 and J is TRBJ2-3; D gene unclear. The length of the CDR3 is 15 residues. The germline V gene has CDR1 MNHEY and CDR2 SMNVEV (reference sequence). V shed 3 bases and J shed 4 bases, with 14 bases lying between them. CDR3 loop: CASSFWQSSADTQYF. CDR3 sequence (DNA): TGTGCCAGCAGTTTCTGGCAGTCTAGTGCAGATACGCAGTATTTT.

The chain uses TRBV3-1 (or the pseudogene TRBV3-2) and TRBJ2-3, with 11 bases matching TRBD1. CDR1 LGHDT and CDR2 YNNKEL come from the germline V gene (reference sequence). The CDR3 is 17 residues long. V dropped 2 bases and J dropped 4; count of bases not matched to a gene: 8. CDR3 sequence: CASSQLIPGQGADTQYF. DNA of the CDR3: TGTGCCAGCAGCCAACTGATCCCGGGACAGGGGGCAGATACGCAGTATTTT.

The rearrangement uses TRBV3-1 (or the pseudogene TRBV3-2) and TRBJ1-1; tentative D call: TRBD1 (6 bases). Germline loops: CDR1 LGHDT, CDR2 YNNKEL (reference sequence). This CDR3 contains 14 residues. V shed 6 bases and J shed 0 bases, with 11 bases lying between them. For the CDR3, the DNA is TGTGCCAGCAGTAGCCAGGGGATGAACACTGAAGCTTTCTTT. This encodes CASSSQGMNTEAFF.

This chain connects TRBV10-3 to TRBJ1-2; possible D gene TRBD1, 5 bases. CDR3 size: 17 residues. Trimming removed 11 bases at V and 6 bases at J, with 31 bases between. Germline CDR1 reads ENHRY; CDR2 reads SYGVKD. Here the CDR3 DNA reads TGTGCCTCCGTAGGGAGGTTTGGGGTCGAGGGGACCGATGGCTACACCTTC. Translation gives CASVGRFGVEGTDGYTF.

This rearrangement joins TRBV28 to TRBJ1-5; a possible D gene is TRBD1 (6 bases). Trimming removed 5 bases from V and 1 base from J, with 9 bases in between. The germline CDR1 and CDR2 sequences are MDHEN and SYDVKM. This CDR3 has 14 amino acids. The CDR3 reads CASSGQNSNQPQHF. In nucleotides, the CDR3 is TGTGCCAGCAGTGGACAGAACAGCAATCAGCCCCAGCATTTT.

The V call is TRBV15, the J call TRBJ2-2; TRBD1 aligns across 7 bases. Germline values: CDR1 LNHNV, CDR2 YYDKDF (reference sequence). Unmatched junction bases numbered 14, after V lost 5 bases and J lost 8 bases. This CDR3 is built from 16 residues. CDR3 coding DNA: TGTGCCACCAGCCCTCTACCAGGGGGATCGTGGGGGGAGCTGTTTTTT. Translating gives CATSPLPGGSWGELFF.

The rearrangement links TRBV7-3 to TRBJ2-7, with a possible D match to TRBD2 (6 bases). Looked up from germline, CDR1 is SGHTA and CDR2 is FQGTGA. The germline V and J ends were trimmed by 5 bases and 2 bases, with 16 bases remaining between them. The length of the CDR3 is 15 residues. CDR3 residues: CASSPDGGMAYEQYF. CDR3 coding DNA: TGTGCCAGCAGCCCCGATGGGGGGATGGCCTACGAGCAGTACTTC.

This chain links TRBV7-8 with TRBJ2-5; possible D gene TRBD2, 5 bases. Germline CDR1 and CDR2: SGHVS and FQNEAQ. The length of the CDR3 is 13 residues. V was pared by 4 bases and J by 5 bases, with 11 bases between. The CDR3 sequence is CASSSGPGETQYF. The CDR3 nucleotides are TGTGCCAGCAGCTCCGGACCGGGGGAGACCCAGTACTTC. Supplemented by reference TRBV7-8 and TRBJ2-5, the full variable domain reads GAGVSQSPRYKVAKRGQDVALRCDPISGHVSLFWYQQALGQGPEFLTYFQNEAQLDKSGLPSDRFFAERPEGSVSTLKIQRTQQEDSAVYLCASSSGPGETQYFGPGTRLLVL.

The J gene is TRBJ2-7, the V gene TRBV28, with a weak D call TRBD1 (5 bases). V gave up 5 bases and J gave up 6 bases, with 11 bases separating them. Germline V gene sequence: CDR1 MDHEN, CDR2 SYDVKM. The CDR3 loop spans 12 amino acids. The CDR3 DNA sequence: TGTGCCAGCAGTACGGACACGGCCGAGCAGTACTTC. The encoded protein is CASSTDTAEQYF.

The chain couples TRBV6-6 to TRBJ1-4, with 10 bases identical to TRBD1. This CDR3 region has 16 residues. J was trimmed by 8 bases and V by 4 bases; bases with no gene match: 10. CDR1 is MNHNY and CDR2 is SVGAGI in the germline V gene (reference sequence). This CDR3 is CASSSTTTGGEEKLFF. CDR3 in DNA: TGTGCCAGCAGTTCCACGACGACAGGGGGCGAAGAAAAACTGTTTTTT.

V gene TRBV5-4 combines with J gene TRBJ1-2; D is unresolved. V lost 5 bases, J lost 8 bases, and 16 bases lay in between. The CDR3 length is 13 residues. Germline V CDR1 and CDR2: SGHNT, YYREEE (reference sequence). CDR3 DNA sequence: TGTGCCAGCAGTTTCCCGGACTTGGGCGGCTACACCTTC. It codes for CASSFPDLGGYTF.

The chain uses TRBV12-3 or TRBV12-4 and TRBJ1-5, with D possibly being TRBD1 (6 bases). CDR3 length: 11 amino acids. The V and J ends lost 8 bases and 9 bases respectively, with 11 bases between them. For the CDR3, the DNA is TGTGCCAGCGGGGGGGGCGGGCCCCAGCATTTT. Protein: CASGGGGPQHF.

This chain connects TRBV5-1 to TRBJ2-5, with D possibly being TRBD1 (6 bases). Germline lookup yields CDR1 SGHRS and CDR2 YFSETQ. Trimming pared 5 bases from V and 2 bases from J, leaving 7 bases between. The CDR3 runs to 12 residues. The CDR3 nucleotides are TGCGCCAGCAGACAGGGTCAAGAGACCCAGTACTTC. Protein sequence: CASRQGQETQYF.

The chain has TRBV5-1 and TRBJ2-7, with 12 bases matching TRBD2. Germline V gene sequence: CDR1 SGHRS, CDR2 YFSETQ. The CDR3 is 14 residues long. J lost 6 bases, V lost 6 bases, and 7 bases had no gene match. CDR3 sequence (DNA): TGCGCCAGCACTCCACAGACTAGCGGGGGCGAGCAGTACTTC. Protein product: CASTPQTSGGEQYF. Filled out from reference TRBV5-1 and TRBJ2-7, the complete variable domain reads KAGVTQTPRYLIKTRGQQVTLSCSPISGHRSVSWYQQTPGQGLQFLFEYFSETQRNKGNFPGRFSGRQFSNSRSEMNVSTLELGDSALYLCASTPQTSGGEQYFGPGTRLTVT.